This is a list of T cell receptor beta chains from one sample in a study of blood T cell repertoires in COVID-19. Some clones are missing from TCRdb's copy, which holds only in-frame ones; the method was immunoSEQ multiplex PCR. The sample records some 150,000 clones, 70% to 90% being singletons. Sequenced material: peripheral blood. These receptors were collected from a man aged 55 to 70 with active or convalescent COVID-19. CDR3s include the opening cysteine and the closing phenylalanine or tryptophan. A D gene is named only where the DNA matches it firmly. Size values are once, few and many counts, or a class for expanded clones, and some rows have none.

NA NA TRBJ2-1 TRBV30 CAWSKGGYSSYNEQFF TGTGCCTGGTCGAAGGGAGGATACAGCTCCTACAATGAGCAGTTCTTC
NA NA TRBJ1-1 TRBV24-1 CATSDTHSPGRAFF TGTGCCACCAGTGATACCCACAGCCCGGGGAGAGCTTTCTTT
TRBD1 NA TRBJ1-3 TRBV5-1 CASSSGTGSGNTIYF TGCGCCAGCAGCTCGGGGACAGGCTCTGGAAACACCATATATTTT
NA NA TRBJ1-5 TRBV2 CASSQTDPRHNQPQHF TGTGCCAGCTCCCAGACTGACCCGCGGCACAATCAGCCCCAGCATTTT
NA NA TRBJ1-3 TRBV28 CASRELYSGNTIYF TGTGCCAGCAGGGAGCTCTACTCTGGAAACACCATATATTTT
TRBD1 few TRBJ2-1 TRBV4-1 CASSRDRGYNEQFF TGCGCCAGCAGCCGTGACAGGGGATACAATGAGCAGTTCTTC
TRBD1 once TRBJ1-4 TRBV6-5 CASSYSPTGGGEKLFF TGTGCCAGCAGTTACTCCCCGACAGGGGGGGGTGAAAAACTGTTTTTT
NA few TRBJ2-3 TRBV6-4 CASSRTIYYGDTQYF TGTGCCAGCAGCCGGACTATCTATTATGGGGATACGCAGTATTTT
TRBD2 NA TRBJ2-5 TRBV7-7 CASSFLGLAGGQETQYF TGTGCCAGCAGCTTCCTCGGACTAGCGGGAGGACAAGAGACCCAGTACTTC
TRBD2 NA TRBJ2-7 TRBV18 CASSPGGDLAW TGTGCCAGCTCACCGGGAGGGGACCTAGCTTGG
NA NA TRBJ2-5 TRBV18 CASSPLQAQETQYF TGTGCCAGCTCACCACTCCAGGCTCAAGAGACCCAGTACTTC
TRBD2 NA TRBJ2-7 TRBV18 CASSPGTSRPSYEQYF TGTGCCAGCTCACCAGGGACTAGCCGGCCGTCCTACGAGCAGTACTTC
TRBD1 NA TRBJ1-1 TRBV7-2 CASSPTTGRAFF TGTGCCAGCAGCCCCACGACAGGGCGGGCTTTCTTT
NA NA TRBJ1-2 TRBV2 CASSEIWGDHGYTF TGTGCCAGCAGTGAAATCTGGGGGGACCACGGCTACACCTTC
TRBD2 NA TRBJ2-3 TRBV10-3 CAISERISGFMPDTQYF TGTGCCATCAGTGAGAGGATTAGCGGGTTTATGCCAGATACGCAGTATTTT
NA NA TRBJ1-4 TRBV7-3 CASSFLYPDRTNEKLFF TGTGCCAGCAGCTTTCTCTACCCCGACAGGACGAATGAAAAACTGTTTTTT
TRBD2 NA TRBJ2-1 TRBV18 CASSLPGLADNEQFF TGTGCCAGCTCTCTCCCGGGACTAGCGGACAATGAGCAGTTCTTC
NA once TRBJ1-1 TRBV4-1 CASSQGLLMRDWSEAFF TGCGCCAGCAGCCAAGGCTTACTCATGCGGGATTGGAGTGAAGCTTTCTTT
NA NA TRBJ2-3 TRBV24-1 CATSPLGASTDTQYF TGTGCCACCAGTCCACTGGGAGCTAGCACAGATACGCAGTATTTT
NA once TRBJ1-1 TRBV28 CASSRPGATEAFF TGTGCCAGCAGCCGACCGGGAGCCACTGAAGCTTTCTTT
TRBD2 NA TRBJ2-7 TRBV28 CASSFRTSGEQYF TGTGCCAGCAGTTTCCGAACTAGCGGCGAGCAGTACTTC
NA many TRBJ1-1 TRBV7-9 CASSLDLNPLNTEAFF TGTGCCAGCAGCTTAGATTTAAATCCCCTGAACACTGAAGCTTTCTTT
NA NA TRBJ2-3 TRBV11-2 CASSLLGASTDTQYF TGTGCCAGCAGCTTACTGGGGGCGAGCACAGATACGCAGTATTTT
NA NA TRBJ2-3 TRBV19 CASSVSGRTTRGDTQYF TGTGCCAGTAGTGTCTCCGGGCGGACGACAAGGGGGGATACGCAGTATTTT
NA NA TRBJ1-2 TRBV4-2 CASSQGGALAFNYGYTF TGTGCCAGCAGCCAAGGGGGAGCCTTAGCTTTTAACTATGGCTACACCTTC
TRBD1 NA TRBJ1-1 TRBV7-2 CASSLFGQGVGTEAFF TGTGCCAGCAGCTTATTCGGACAGGGGGTCGGCACTGAAGCTTTCTTT
TRBD1 NA TRBJ2-7 TRBV9 CASSGRQGSYEQYF TGTGCCAGCAGCGGGAGACAGGGGAGCTACGAGCAGTACTTC
NA NA TRBJ1-1 TRBV5-1 CASSLAADRWTEAFF TGCGCCAGCAGCTTGGCCGCGGACAGATGGACTGAAGCTTTCTTT
NA NA TRBJ2-5 TRBV4-3 CASSQVEGLETQYF TGCGCCAGCAGCCAAGTGGAGGGGCTAGAGACCCAGTACTTC
NA NA TRBJ1-4 TRBV19 CASSIASDNEKLFF TGTGCCAGTAGTATTGCCAGCGATAATGAAAAACTGTTTTTT
NA NA TRBJ1-2 TRBV9 CASSVGGGYGYTF TGTGCCAGCAGCGTTGGGGGAGGCTATGGCTACACCTTC
TRBD2 NA TRBJ2-1 TRBV6-5 CASSYSLAYSYNEQFF TGTGCCAGCAGTTACTCACTAGCGTACTCCTACAATGAGCAGTTCTTC
TRBD2 few TRBJ2-5 TRBV6-1 CASSEGGLAGAQETQYF TGTGCCAGCAGTGAGGGGGGACTAGCGGGAGCCCAAGAGACCCAGTACTTC
NA NA TRBJ2-2 TRBV6-6 CASSSHTNTGELFF TGTGCCAGCAGTTCTCACACCAACACCGGGGAGCTGTTTTTT
NA NA TRBJ1-1 TRBV15 CATSIFLRAEAFF TGTGCCACCAGCATTTTTCTGAGGGCTGAAGCTTTCTTT
NA NA TRBJ2-1 TRBV19 CASNPDYGNQQFF TGTGCCAGTAACCCTGACTACGGCAATCAGCAGTTCTTC
NA NA TRBJ2-6 TRBV5-1 CASSLLAVARSGANVLTF TGCGCCAGCAGCCTCTTAGCGGTAGCCCGCTCTGGGGCCAACGTCCTGACTTTC
NA NA TRBJ2-7 TRBV3-1/TRBV3-2 CASSLWGNQRGEQYF TGTGCCAGCAGCCTCTGGGGAAATCAACGGGGCGAGCAGTACTTC
NA many TRBJ2-2 TRBV19 CASSIGGSANTGELFF TGTGCCAGTAGTATAGGAGGCAGCGCGAACACCGGGGAGCTGTTTTTT
NA NA TRBJ2-3 TRBV7-2 CASSLAVSGKEEYF TGTGCCAGCAGCTTAGCGGTTAGCGGCAAAGAGGAGTATTTT
NA NA TRBJ1-1 TRBV24-1 CATSDSRGFTEAFF TGTGCCACCAGTGATTCCAGGGGTTTCACTGAAGCTTTCTTT
TRBD1 NA TRBJ2-3 TRBV28 CASRSGQATQYF TGTGCCAGCAGGTCGGGACAGGCTACGCAGTATTTT
TRBD2 NA TRBJ2-1 TRBV7-3 CASSFSSLASNEQFF TGTGCCAGCAGCTTTTCGTCACTAGCGAGCAATGAGCAGTTCTTC
NA NA TRBJ1-2 TRBV20-1 CSAQGMGGYTF TGCAGTGCTCAGGGCATGGGGGGCTACACCTTC